A selection of T cell receptor beta chains follows, all from one sample in a study of blood T cells in healthy people across ages. TCRdb ran MiXCR on the 5' RACE reads and lists one entry per CDR3 protein. The sample shows some 860,000 distinct CDR3 sequences, approximately 60% of them seen only once. The sample taken for sequencing was blood. All receptors derive from a man aged 35 to 55 in good health. Each CDR3 is given with its conserved first and last residue. D genes are given only for firm matches. Clone size is not always given. Where it is, it says once, few, many or a class for expanded clones.

V: TRBV29-1
size: -
D: TRBD1
J: TRBJ1-1
CDR3: CSVATGTNTEAFF
DNA: TGCAGCGTTGCGACAGGGACAAACACTGAAGCTTTCTTT

V: TRBV29-1
size: -
D: -
J: TRBJ2-3
CDR3: CSVGPAGWADTQYF
DNA: TGCAGCGTTGGCCCCGCGGGGTGGGCAGATACGCAGTATTTT

V: TRBV7-6
size: few
D: TRBD2
J: TRBJ2-5
CDR3: CASSPGTSGNNQETQYF
DNA: TGTGCCAGCAGCCCCGGGACTAGCGGGAATAACCAAGAGACCCAGTACTTC

V: TRBV7-3
size: -
D: TRBD1
J: TRBJ2-2
CDR3: CASGGTGEGELFF
DNA: TGTGCCAGCGGTGGGACAGGGGAAGGGGAGCTGTTTTTT

V: TRBV20-1
size: -
D: TRBD1
J: TRBJ1-2
CDR3: CSAREDRTITF
DNA: TGCAGTGCCAGAGAGGACAGGACGATCACCTTC

V: TRBV27
size: few
D: -
J: TRBJ1-5
CDR3: CASSFGGPRDQPQHF
DNA: TGTGCCAGCAGTTTTGGAGGCCCCCGTGATCAGCCCCAGCATTTT

V: TRBV7-6
size: few
D: -
J: TRBJ2-6
CDR3: CASSRGGPGANVLTF
DNA: TGTGCCAGCAGCCGTGGGGGGCCTGGGGCCAACGTCCTGACTTTC

V: TRBV4-3
size: once
D: TRBD2
J: TRBJ2-1
CDR3: CASSQGVTSGSYNEQFF
DNA: TGCGCCAGCAGCCAAGGGGTGACTAGCGGATCCTACAATGAGCAGTTCTTC

V: TRBV12-3/TRBV12-4
size: few
D: TRBD1
J: TRBJ1-6
CDR3: CASTQGQGGYSPLHF
DNA: TGTGCCAGCACCCAGGGACAGGGTGGATATTCACCCCTCCACTTT

V: TRBV6-5
size: few
D: TRBD1
J: TRBJ1-5
CDR3: CASSYETGSGNQPQHF
DNA: TGTGCCAGCAGCTACGAGACAGGGAGTGGCAATCAGCCCCAGCATTTT

V: TRBV4-3
size: -
D: -
J: TRBJ2-3
CDR3: CASSQDLRGSSTDTQYF
DNA: TGCGCCAGCAGCCAAGATCTTCGTGGGAGTAGCACAGATACGCAGTATTTT

V: TRBV5-1
size: -
D: -
J: TRBJ1-2
CDR3: CASSLVPQDGYTF
DNA: TGCGCCAGCAGCTTGGTGCCACAGGATGGCTACACCTTC

V: TRBV20-1
size: -
D: -
J: TRBJ2-6
CDR3: CSAPKTGANVLTF
DNA: TGCAGTGCTCCGAAAACTGGGGCCAACGTCCTGACTTTC

V: TRBV29-1
size: few
D: -
J: TRBJ2-7
CDR3: CSVGKTAVYEQYF
DNA: TGCAGCGTTGGTAAGACAGCAGTCTACGAGCAGTACTTC

V: TRBV28
size: few
D: -
J: TRBJ1-4
CDR3: CASSLSPGATNEKLFF
DNA: TGTGCCAGCAGTTTATCCCCAGGGGCAACTAATGAAAAACTGTTTTTT

V: TRBV12-3/TRBV12-4
size: -
D: TRBD2
J: TRBJ2-7
CDR3: CASSSRTSGHYEQYF
DNA: TGTGCCAGCAGTTCTCGGACTAGCGGGCACTACGAGCAGTACTTC

V: TRBV9
size: -
D: -
J: TRBJ2-3
CDR3: CANPRVGNTDTQYF
DNA: TGTGCCAACCCGCGGGTAGGGAACACAGATACGCAGTATTTT

V: TRBV20-1
size: -
D: -
J: TRBJ2-4
CDR3: CSARGRILAKNIQYF
DNA: TGCAGTGCTAGAGGGCGGATCCTAGCCAAAAACATTCAGTACTTC

V: TRBV5-1
size: once
D: -
J: TRBJ2-5
CDR3: CASRHPEGTQYF
DNA: TGCGCCAGCCGACATCCCGAAGGGACCCAGTACTTC

V: TRBV20-1
size: -
D: TRBD2
J: TRBJ2-7
CDR3: CSARDQRDYYEQYF
DNA: TGCAGTGCTAGGGACCAGCGGGACTACTACGAGCAGTACTTC

V: TRBV27
size: -
D: -
J: TRBJ1-1
CDR3: CASSSEYQVTEAFF
DNA: TGTGCCAGCAGTTCCGAATACCAAGTAACTGAAGCTTTCTTT

V: TRBV11-2
size: -
D: -
J: TRBJ2-4
CDR3: CASSPRNIQYF
DNA: TGTGCCAGCAGCCCCCGGAACATTCAGTACTTC

V: TRBV20-1
size: few
D: -
J: TRBJ1-2
CDR3: CSAPRGEGYTF
DNA: TGCAGTGCCCCCCGGGGGGAGGGCTACACCTTC

V: TRBV20-1
size: few
D: -
J: TRBJ2-7
CDR3: CSARDRRAQYEQYF
DNA: TGCAGTGCTAGAGATAGGCGAGCACAGTACGAGCAGTACTTC

V: TRBV24-1
size: -
D: -
J: TRBJ1-5
CDR3: CATSETNQPQHF
DNA: TGTGCCACCAGCGAGACCAATCAGCCCCAGCATTTT

V: TRBV28
size: once
D: TRBD2
J: TRBJ2-1
CDR3: CAAGGGNEQFF
DNA: TGTGCTGCTGGGGGGGGAAATGAGCAGTTCTTC

V: TRBV6-5
size: -
D: -
J: TRBJ2-3
CDR3: CASRPAGTDTQYF
DNA: TGTGCCAGCAGGCCCGCGGGCACAGATACGCAGTATTTT

V: TRBV6-2/TRBV6-3
size: -
D: TRBD1
J: TRBJ2-1
CDR3: CASRHPGTASYNEQFF
DNA: TGTGCCAGCAGGCACCCCGGGACAGCCTCCTACAATGAGCAGTTCTTC

V: TRBV29-1
size: once
D: -
J: TRBJ2-7
CDR3: CSVDQHGEQYF
DNA: TGCAGCGTTGACCAACATGGCGAGCAGTACTTC